These T cell receptor beta chains were read from a single sample in a study of T-cell reconstitution after alpha-beta-depleted transplantation in children. TCRdb independently ran MiXCR on the PCR reads; one entry per CDR3 protein. The sample lists around 370,000 distinct CDR3 sequences; 10% were seen once. Sequenced here: PBMCs from the stem cell graft donor, sampled from the stem cell graft. Source of these receptors: a human donor who donated a stem cell graft to a child with acute lymphoblastic leukemia. CDR3s include the opening cysteine and the closing phenylalanine or tryptophan. A D gene is named only where the DNA matches it firmly. Not every row has a clone size; where given, it reads once, few, many or a size class.

v_call	j_call	d_call	cdr3_length	clone_size	cdr3_nt	cdr3_aa
TRBV28	TRBJ2-4	NA	17	NA	TGTGCCAGCAGTTTTAGTCTAGGGGGGGTCTACAGAAACATTCAGTACTTC	CASSFSLGGVYRNIQYF
TRBV19	TRBJ2-2	NA	12	many	TGTGCCAGTAGAGGGGGGCCAAGGGAGCTGTTTTTT	CASRGGPRELFF
TRBV7-9	TRBJ2-5	TRBD1	16	many	TGTGCCAGCAGCTTAGGAGACAGGGGCCTCCAAGAGACCCAGTACTTC	CASSLGDRGLQETQYF
TRBV11-2	TRBJ2-1	TRBD2	15	few	TGTGCCAGCAGCTTACGGGAGGACGTCTACAATGAGCAGTTCTTC	CASSLREDVYNEQFF
TRBV29-1	TRBJ2-1	NA	13	NA	TGCAGCCTCCAGGGGGGGGGCTACAATGAGCAGTTCTTC	CSLQGGGYNEQFF
TRBV7-6	TRBJ2-7	NA	16	many	TGTGCCAGCAGCTTAGAGTTCGAAGGGGGACTCTACGAGCAGTACTTC	CASSLEFEGGLYEQYF
TRBV20-1	TRBJ2-1	NA	16	NA	TGCAGTGCCTTTCCCCCGTGGGACACCTTTTACAATGAGCAGTTCTTC	CSAFPPWDTFYNEQFF
TRBV7-2	TRBJ2-1	TRBD1	16	few	TGTGCCAGCAGCTTAGCTTTCCGACAGGGGGGCAATGAGCAGTTCTTC	CASSLAFRQGGNEQFF
TRBV27	TRBJ2-7	TRBD2	15	NA	TGTGCCAGCAGGGCAATAGCGGGAGGACAGTACGAGCAGTACTTC	CASRAIAGGQYEQYF
TRBV7-2	TRBJ2-3	NA	17	NA	TGTGCCAGCAGCCTAGGGGTGGGGGACTTAAGCACAGATACGCAGTATTTT	CASSLGVGDLSTDTQYF
TRBV27	TRBJ2-1	TRBD2	16	few	TGTGCCAGCACGCAATCAGCGGGAGAGTCCTACAATGAGCAGTTCTTC	CASTQSAGESYNEQFF
TRBV5-1	TRBJ2-5	TRBD2	14	NA	TGCGCCAGCAGCCGGCCACTAGCGGGAGAGACCCAGTACTTC	CASSRPLAGETQYF
TRBV30	TRBJ2-1	NA	12	NA	TGTGCCTGGAGTATTACGGGAATTGAGCAGTTCTTC	CAWSITGIEQFF
TRBV5-1	TRBJ2-6	NA	15	many	TGCGCCAGCAGCTACCAGGCCGCTGGGGCCAACGTCCTGACTTTC	CASSYQAAGANVLTF
TRBV20-1	TRBJ2-5	TRBD2	13	NA	TGCAGTGGGTCAGCGGGGACGGGGGAGACCCAGTACTTC	CSGSAGTGETQYF
TRBV7-2	TRBJ2-1	NA	16	NA	TGTGCCAGCAGCTTATTAATGGGCCCGGACTACAATGAGCAGTTCTTC	CASSLLMGPDYNEQFF
TRBV6-2/TRBV6-3	TRBJ1-5	NA	17	NA	TGTGCCAGCAGTTACCGTGTCCCGGGATTAAGAAATCAGCCCCAGCATTTT	CASSYRVPGLRNQPQHF
TRBV18	TRBJ1-1	NA	17	NA	TGTGCCAGCTCGCCTTATCCGCTCCGGGACCAGAACACTGAAGCTTTCTTT	CASSPYPLRDQNTEAFF
TRBV12-3/TRBV12-4	TRBJ2-5	TRBD2	16	once	TGTGCCAGCAGTTTAAGGACTAGAAGGTACCAACAGACCCAGTACTTC	CASSLRTRRYQQTQYF
TRBV9	TRBJ1-5	NA	15	few	TGTGCCAGCAGCGTAGGGGGCTACAGCAATCAGCCCCAGCATTTT	CASSVGGYSNQPQHF
TRBV5-1	TRBJ2-3	TRBD2	18	NA	TGCGCCAGCAGCTCCGGACTAGCGGGAGTGGGGTTTGCAGATACGCAGTATTTT	CASSSGLAGVGFADTQYF
TRBV12-3/TRBV12-4	TRBJ2-2	NA	15	many	TGTGCCAGCAGCTCTTCCGGGACTCACACCGGGGAGCTGTTTTTT	CASSSSGTHTGELFF
TRBV5-4	TRBJ1-2	TRBD1	15	NA	TGTGCCAGCAGCCCTCCGGGACAGGAAAACTATGGCTACACCTTC	CASSPPGQENYGYTF
TRBV9	TRBJ2-2	NA	12	many	TGTGCCAGCAGAGAAAACACCGGGGAGCTGTTTTTT	CASRENTGELFF
TRBV7-8	TRBJ2-7	NA	14	many	TGTGCCAGCAGCTTAGGGTCGGTAAGGGGCGAGCAGTACTTC	CASSLGSVRGEQYF
TRBV5-1	TRBJ2-1	TRBD2	15	few	TGCGCCAGCAGGGTAGCGGGAGACTCCTACAATGAGCAGTTCTTC	CASRVAGDSYNEQFF
TRBV20-1	TRBJ2-1	NA	16	NA	TGCAGTGCTAACGCGCTCCAGCGAGCCTCCTACAATGAGCAGTTCTTC	CSANALQRASYNEQFF
TRBV7-2	TRBJ2-7	NA	15	NA	TGTGCCAGCAGCTTAGCTGCGCGGCTAGTTTACGAGCAGTACTTC	CASSLAARLVYEQYF
TRBV12-3/TRBV12-4	TRBJ2-1	NA	12	few	TGTGCCAGCAGTTTTGGGTCCGTTGAGCAGTTCTTC	CASSFGSVEQFF
TRBV20-1	TRBJ2-2	NA	15	few	TGCAGTGCTAGAGATTTCTTACGCGGGTCCGGGGAGCTGTTTTTT	CSARDFLRGSGELFF
TRBV7-9	TRBJ1-1	TRBD1	17	many	TGTGCCAGCAGCAGAGTAACACAGGGGGCGTTGGGCACTGAAGCTTTCTTT	CASSRVTQGALGTEAFF
TRBV28	TRBJ2-1	TRBD2	16	few	TGTGCCAGCAGTTTACTCCCAGCGGGAGGCCCCAATGAGCAGTTCTTC	CASSLLPAGGPNEQFF
TRBV6-5	TRBJ2-1	TRBD1	16	few	TGTGCCAGCAGTTCCGATTTGACAGGGGCATACAATGAGCAGTTCTTC	CASSSDLTGAYNEQFF
TRBV7-9	TRBJ2-7	NA	15	many	TGTGCCAGCAGCTCCGGACAGTCCTACTCCTACGAGCAGTACTTC	CASSSGQSYSYEQYF
TRBV20-1	TRBJ1-2	NA	12	NA	TGCAGTGTTGTTTCAGGGGTTTCGGGCTACACCTTC	CSVVSGVSGYTF
TRBV5-6	TRBJ2-6	NA	17	NA	TGTGCCAGCAGCCCAGCAGGGGTCAGCTCTGGGGCCAACGTCCTGACTTTC	CASSPAGVSSGANVLTF
TRBV29-1	TRBJ2-7	NA	12	many	TGCAGCGTTGACCTGGGGGTAGACGAGCAGTACTTC	CSVDLGVDEQYF
TRBV29-1	TRBJ1-1	NA	17	NA	TGCAGCGCCTCCCCATCTTCAGGGCTACCAAGGAACACTGAAGCTTTCTTT	CSASPSSGLPRNTEAFF
TRBV24-1	TRBJ1-1	NA	13	NA	TGTGCCACCAAACTTTCGGAATTCACTGAAGCTTTCTTT	CATKLSEFTEAFF
TRBV9	TRBJ1-3	NA	15	many	TGTGCCAGCAGCGTAGACCAAACCTCTGGAAACACCATATATTTT	CASSVDQTSGNTIYF
TRBV10-3	TRBJ1-2	TRBD1	16	NA	TGTGCCACCCCAACGGGACAGGGGGCGACTAACTATGGCTACACCTTC	CATPTGQGATNYGYTF
TRBV29-1	TRBJ2-5	NA	13	NA	TGCAGCGTCCTCTCGTTTGTTGGGGAGACCCAGTACTTC	CSVLSFVGETQYF
TRBV4-2	TRBJ2-7	NA	14	few	TGTGCCAGCAGCCGCACCGGAGTCGCCTACGAGCAGTACTTC	CASSRTGVAYEQYF
TRBV3-1	TRBJ2-7	NA	15	few	TGTGCCAGCAGCCAAGGAGGGGCCGCCCCCTACGAGCAGTACTTC	CASSQGGAAPYEQYF
TRBV29-1	TRBJ1-1	NA	13	NA	TGCAGCGTTGACCTTGCGGCTGGCACTGAAGCTTTCTTT	CSVDLAAGTEAFF
TRBV18	TRBJ2-4	NA	15	NA	TGTGCCAGCTCACCATGGCCAGGGAATATCAACATTCAGTACTTC	CASSPWPGNINIQYF
TRBV5-1	TRBJ2-3	TRBD1	13	many	TGCGCCAGCAGCTTCGACAGGGCCGCAACGCAGTATTTT	CASSFDRAATQYF
TRBV12-3/TRBV12-4	TRBJ1-1	NA	16	few	TGTGCCAGCAGCCAATCCCGGGGGATTATGAACACTGAAGCTTTCTTT	CASSQSRGIMNTEAFF
TRBV7-8	TRBJ2-1	TRBD2	18	NA	TGTGCCAGCAGCACGTTCCCCCTTATAGCGGGAGGAGGTAATGAGCAGTTCTTC	CASSTFPLIAGGGNEQFF
TRBV5-1	TRBJ2-7	NA	14	many	TGCGCCAGCAGCTTAACCGGGGGCCCCTACGAGCAGTACTTC	CASSLTGGPYEQYF
TRBV11-2	TRBJ2-2	NA	15	NA	TGTGCCAGCAGCGCTCGACCGGGGCGCGCCGGGGAGCTGTTTTTT	CASSARPGRAGELFF
TRBV4-3	TRBJ2-1	TRBD1	15	many	TGCGCCAGCAGCCAGCTGGGACAGGGGGTTCTTGAGCAGTTCTTC	CASSQLGQGVLEQFF
TRBV12-3/TRBV12-4	TRBJ2-6	NA	15	NA	TGTGCCAGCAATTTTGTGGTCTCTGGGGCCAACGTCCTGACTTTC	CASNFVVSGANVLTF
TRBV7-3	TRBJ2-1	TRBD1	15	many	TGTGCCAGCAGCTCGAACAGGGGCTCCCTCAATGAGCAGTTCTTC	CASSSNRGSLNEQFF
TRBV27	TRBJ2-1	TRBD1	15	few	TGTGCCAGCAGTTCCGGACAGGGGGCGCAGAATGAGCAGTTCTTC	CASSSGQGAQNEQFF